This T cell receptor beta chain is drawn from a study of T cell responses to AZD1222 COVID-19 vaccine. Unmatched junction bases numbered 5, after V lost 2 bases and J lost 7 bases. Per the germline V gene, CDR1 is SGHDT and CDR2 is YYEEEE. The CDR3 is 15 residues long. TCRdb's table, derived via immunoSEQ multiplex PCR, lists solely in-frame clones and lacks some. Here the sample spans 170,000 or so clones, about nine tenths being singletons. The clonotype originates from an adult in good health. The chain recombines TRBV5-6 with TRBJ2-4; 11 bases are shared with TRBD2. Material: peripheral blood, obtained on day 0 of AZD1222 vaccination. The CDR3: CASSFFSGGANIQYF. CDR3 bases: TGTGCCAGCAGCTTCTTTAGCGGGGGGGCTAACATTCAGTACTTC.